A single sample is the source of the 9 T cell receptor beta chains below, sequenced in a study of blood T cell dynamics during melanoma immunotherapy. The data were produced by immunoSEQ multiplex PCR, yet TCRdb's version contains in-frame clones alone and is incomplete. The data hold roughly 6,000 clones, with roughly 88% observed a single time. Regarding time point: pre-treatment baseline. Sequencing used blood, obtained from a patient treated with checkpoint blockade. The receptor source for this set is a human donor with melanoma.

This chain connects TRBV7-9 to TRBJ2-1, with D maybe TRBD1 (6 bases). Germline V gene lookup returns CDR1 SEHNR and CDR2 FQNEAQ (reference sequence). The CDR3 sequence is 15 residues long. The V and J ends lost 5 bases and 5 bases respectively, with 16 bases between them. CDR3 sequence: CASSLDSRRNNEQFF. The CDR3 region has the DNA TGTGCCAGCAGCCTGGACAGCCGTCGAAACAATGAGCAGTTCTTC.

The chain recombines TRBV11-2 with TRBJ2-2; D remains ambiguous. Germline V gene sequence: CDR1 SGHAT, CDR2 FQNNGV. Trimming pared 0 bases from V and 2 bases from J, leaving 10 bases between. The CDR3 sequence is 16 residues long. The CDR3 DNA is TGTGCCAGCAGCTTAGATTTATTGGGTAACACCGGGGAGCTGTTTTTT. Its protein is CASSLDLLGNTGELFF.

The chain recombines TRBV7-8 with TRBJ1-3; 9 nucleotides match TRBD1. The germline CDR1 and CDR2 sequences are SGHVS and FQNEAQ. The CDR3 loop spans 16 amino acids. V shed 4 bases, J shed 2 bases, and the junction held 6 bases outside the gene matches. The CDR3 spells CASSYVTGGTGNTIYF. Here the CDR3 DNA reads TGTGCCAGCAGCTACGTCACAGGGGGCACTGGAAACACCATATATTTT.

V is TRBV10-3 and J is TRBJ2-7, with TRBD1 identical over 12 bases. Germline lookup yields CDR1 ENHRY and CDR2 SYGVKD. V lost 2 bases to trimming and J lost 6 bases; unmatched junction nucleotides: 5. This CDR3 comprises 15 residues. CDR3 sequence reads: CAISETGTGGGEQYF. For the CDR3, the DNA is TGTGCCATCAGTGAGACCGGGACAGGGGGCGGCGAGCAGTACTTC.

The V call is TRBV14, the J call TRBJ2-7; D is uncertain. Trimming left V 0 bases short and J 2 bases short, with 5 bases between. CDR1 is SGHDN and CDR2 is FVKESK in the germline V gene. The CDR3 contains 13 residues. DNA for the CDR3: TGTGCCAGCAGCCAAGAGCAGGCCTACGAGCAGTACTTC. Residues: CASSQEQAYEQYF.

The chain combines TRBV4-3 with TRBJ1-2, with D unresolved. CDR1 is LGHNA, CDR2 YSLEER, per germline. Trimming cost V 0 bases and J 2 bases, with 7 bases left between them. This CDR3 is built from 14 residues. The CDR3: CASSQEIRNYGYTF. The DNA for the CDR3 is TGCGCCAGCAGCCAAGAGATACGGAACTATGGCTACACCTTC.

The V call is TRBV6-6, the J call TRBJ1-2; D gene ambiguous. V gave up 8 bases and J gave up 2 bases, with 3 bases separating them. The germline gives CDR1 MNHNY, CDR2 SVGAGI (reference sequence). This CDR3 is 10 amino acids long. The CDR3 DNA reads TGTGCCAGCGGGAACTATGGCTACACCTTC. Its protein product is CASGNYGYTF.

This chain connects TRBV4-1 to TRBJ1-4; D is possibly TRBD1 (6 bases). The germline gives CDR1 MGHRA, CDR2 YSYEKL. This CDR3 is 17 amino acids long. V shed 1 base and J shed 0 bases, with 12 bases lying between them. The CDR3 loop is CASSQGGGLTTNEKLFF. For the CDR3, the DNA is TGCGCCAGCAGCCAAGGGGGGGGCCTAACAACTAATGAAAAACTGTTTTTT.

The table lists this clone with a count of one. J is TRBJ2-5 and V is TRBV7-8; D gene ambiguous. CDR1 SGHVS and CDR2 FQNEAQ come from the germline V gene. V lost 5 bases and J 10 bases, leaving 17 bases between the germline ends. The CDR3 extends over 13 amino acids. The DNA for the CDR3 is TGTGCCAGCAGCCTAGGCGGCGCTTTAGACCAGTACTTC. It yields the protein CASSLGGALDQYF.